This is a list of T cell receptor beta chains from one sample in a study of blood T cell repertoires in COVID-19. Measured with immunoSEQ multiplex PCR; TCRdb has only the in-frame clones, and not every one. The sample consists of about 5,100 clones, roughly 88% of them appearing once. Input material: peripheral blood. The receptors shown here come from a woman of 80 years or more with acute or convalescent COVID-19. Each CDR3 is given with its conserved first and last residue. Each record gives: V gene, D gene, J gene, clone size, CDR3 length, CDR3 protein, CDR3 DNA. A D gene is named only where the DNA matches it firmly. Not all rows give a size; the values are once, few, many and, for expanded clones, a class.

>TRBV27|TRBD1|TRBJ2-1|.|14
CASSFPDRDNEQFF
TGTGCCAGCAGTTTCCCTGACAGGGACAATGAGCAGTTCTTC
>TRBV28|.|TRBJ2-7|.|12
CASSSRFYEQYF
TGTGCCAGCAGTTCCAGATTTTACGAGCAGTACTTC
>TRBV11-2|.|TRBJ2-5|.|15
CASSFYSYRGETQYF
TGTGCCAGCAGCTTTTACTCCTACCGCGGGGAGACCCAGTACTTC
>TRBV5-1|.|TRBJ2-6|.|13
CASNELGANVLTF
TGCGCCAGCAACGAACTCGGGGCCAACGTCCTGACTTTC
>TRBV7-3|TRBD1|TRBJ2-3|.|14
CASSRTGGPDTQYF
TGTGCCAGCAGCCGGACAGGGGGTCCAGATACGCAGTATTTT
>TRBV5-1|TRBD1|TRBJ2-2|.|16
CASSLLGQGNTGELFF
TGCGCCAGCAGCTTGTTGGGACAGGGGAACACCGGGGAGCTGTTTTTT
>TRBV4-2|.|TRBJ1-2|.|15
CASSQENRAPYGYTF
TGTGCCAGCAGCCAAGAAAACAGGGCCCCCTATGGCTACACCTTC
>TRBV6-5|.|TRBJ2-6|.|15
CASTRRGIGANVLTF
TGTGCCAGCACCCGTAGGGGGATCGGGGCCAACGTCCTGACTTTC
>TRBV9|.|TRBJ2-3|.|15
CASSADSIITDTQYF
TGTGCCAGCAGCGCGGACAGTATAATCACAGATACGCAGTATTTT
>TRBV5-8|TRBD2|TRBJ2-1|.|14
CASSLGGGYGEQFF
TGTGCCAGCAGCTTGGGGGGGGGTTACGGTGAGCAGTTCTTC
>TRBV7-6|.|TRBJ1-1|few|13
CASSLFRGTEAFF
TGTGCCAGCAGCTTATTCCGGGGCACTGAAGCTTTCTTT
>TRBV11-3|TRBD1|TRBJ1-1|once|14
CASSLQGGNTEAFF
TGTGCCAGCAGCCTTCAGGGGGGGAACACTGAAGCTTTCTTT
>TRBV2|TRBD1|TRBJ2-7|.|12
CASRDRDYEQYF
TGTGCCAGCAGGGACAGGGACTACGAGCAGTACTTC
>TRBV5-4|TRBD2|TRBJ2-7|.|16
CASSGTIGLAGVEQYF
TGTGCCAGCAGCGGTACAATCGGACTAGCGGGGGTCGAGCAGTACTTC
>TRBV10-3|.|TRBJ2-1|.|13
CAISDGGPNEQFF
TGTGCCATCAGTGACGGGGGTCCGAATGAGCAGTTCTTC
>TRBV6-5|.|TRBJ2-2|few|16
CASSYSNGGPTGELFF
TGTGCCAGCAGTTACTCGAACGGGGGTCCCACCGGGGAGCTGTTTTTT
>TRBV5-1|TRBD1|TRBJ1-1|.|16
CASSPGTGGAGTEAFF
TGCGCCAGCAGCCCCGGGACAGGGGGCGCGGGGACTGAAGCTTTCTTT
>TRBV10-3|.|TRBJ2-5|.|15
CAISAAGAAQETQYF
TGTGCCATCAGTGCGGCGGGGGCCGCCCAAGAGACCCAGTACTTC
>TRBV5-1|TRBD2|TRBJ2-7|.|14
CASKGLAAPNEQYF
TGCGCCAGCAAGGGACTAGCGGCTCCTAACGAGCAGTACTTC
>TRBV12-3/TRBV12-4|.|TRBJ1-5|.|12
CASRGGASPQHF
TGTGCCAGCCGTGGCGGCGCATCGCCCCAGCATTTT
>TRBV2|.|TRBJ2-2|once|13
CASRGANTGELFF
TGTGCCAGCAGAGGGGCGAACACCGGGGAGCTGTTTTTT
>TRBV2|.|TRBJ2-5|.|12
CASGGPGETQYF
TGTGCCAGCGGCGGCCCAGGGGAGACCCAGTACTTC
>TRBV3-1/TRBV3-2|.|TRBJ2-1|.|14
CASSQVIAVVGQFF
TGTGCCAGCAGCCAAGTAATAGCCGTTGTGGGGCAGTTCTTC
>TRBV5-1|.|TRBJ1-1|.|13
CASSLTTGTEAFF
TGCGCCAGCAGCTTGACGACGGGCACTGAAGCTTTCTTT
>TRBV2|.|TRBJ1-3|.|14
CASNRQISGNTIYF
TGTGCCAGCAATAGACAGATCTCTGGAAACACCATATATTTT
>TRBV2|TRBD2|TRBJ2-2|.|15
CASRPLAGGSGELFF
TGTGCCAGCAGGCCACTAGCGGGGGGGTCTGGGGAGCTGTTTTTT
>TRBV3-1/TRBV3-2|TRBD1|TRBJ1-4|.|18
CASSQFIPGGSTNEKLFF
TGTGCCAGCAGCCAATTCATTCCAGGGGGCTCAACTAATGAAAAACTGTTTTTT
>TRBV28|.|TRBJ1-3|.|16
CASSSPRDSSGNTIYF
TGTGCCAGCAGTTCCCCGAGGGATAGCTCTGGAAACACCATATATTTT
>TRBV5-1|.|TRBJ1-1|.|14
CASSPRTVYTEAFF
TGCGCCAGCAGTCCTAGGACAGTCTACACTGAAGCTTTCTTT
>TRBV3-1/TRBV3-2|.|TRBJ2-3|.|15
CASSQGWGLTDTQYF
TGTGCCAGCAGCCAAGGCTGGGGGCTCACAGATACGCAGTATTTT
>TRBV5-1|TRBD2|TRBJ2-1|.|15
CASLGLAGTRNEQFF
TGCGCCAGTCTTGGACTAGCGGGGACTAGGAATGAGCAGTTCTTC
>TRBV7-9|.|TRBJ2-4|.|13
CASSLPGQKVQYF
TGTGCCAGCAGCCTTCCCGGACAGAAAGTTCAGTACTTC
>TRBV9|.|TRBJ1-6|.|12
CASRASNSPLHF
TGTGCCAGCAGGGCCTCTAATTCACCCCTCCACTTT
>TRBV3-1/TRBV3-2|.|TRBJ2-5|.|14
CASSHGGLGETQYF
TGTGCCAGCAGCCACGGGGGGCTAGGAGAGACCCAGTACTTC
>TRBV7-2|TRBD1|TRBJ2-7|.|15
CASSLSQGDFYEQYF
TGTGCCAGCAGCTTAAGTCAGGGGGATTTTTACGAGCAGTACTTC
>TRBV18|.|TRBJ1-1|once|13
CASSAVGVAEAFF
TGTGCCAGCTCAGCTGTAGGGGTCGCTGAAGCTTTCTTT
>TRBV7-2|TRBD1|TRBJ2-7|.|15
CASSLAGTGSYEQYF
TGTGCCAGCAGCTTAGCAGGGACAGGTTCCTACGAGCAGTACTTC
>TRBV11-3|TRBD1|TRBJ2-7|once|13
CASSSYRGSEQYF
TGTGCCAGCAGCTCCTACAGGGGTAGCGAGCAGTACTTC
>TRBV2|TRBD1|TRBJ2-2|.|13
CASGQGATGELFF
TGTGCCAGCGGACAGGGGGCCACCGGGGAGCTGTTTTTT
>TRBV28|.|TRBJ2-3|.|15
CASSLRGGPTDTQYF
TGTGCCAGCAGTTTAAGGGGGGGGCCCACAGATACGCAGTATTTT
>TRBV2|.|TRBJ1-1|.|12
CASSYRQYEAFF
TGTGCCAGCAGTTATCGACAGTACGAAGCTTTCTTT
>TRBV5-4|TRBD1|TRBJ2-1|.|15
CASSLGGTGGNEQFF
TGTGCCAGCAGCTTGGGGGGGACAGGGGGTAATGAGCAGTTCTTC
>TRBV5-1|.|TRBJ2-5|.|14
CASSLQLGGETQYF
TGCGCCAGCAGCCTGCAACTAGGAGGGGAGACCCAGTACTTC
>TRBV29-1|.|TRBJ1-4|few|14
CSVGDRSTNEKLFF
TGCAGCGTTGGAGACAGGTCAACTAATGAAAAACTGTTTTTT
>TRBV28|TRBD2|TRBJ2-3|.|15
CASRIAGGPTDTQYF
TGTGCCAGCAGGATAGCGGGGGGTCCCACAGATACGCAGTATTTT
>TRBV12-1|.|TRBJ1-1|few|10
CATLGVEAFF
TGTGCCACCCTCGGGGTGGAAGCTTTCTTT
>TRBV19|.|TRBJ2-7|.|12
CASISSSYEQYF
TGTGCCAGTATATCGAGCTCCTACGAGCAGTACTTC
>TRBV24-1|.|TRBJ1-2|once|13
CATSDFSGDGYTF
TGTGCCACCAGTGATTTTTCGGGTGATGGCTACACCTTC
>TRBV28|.|TRBJ2-4|.|14
CASSPDRSKNIQYF
TGTGCCAGCAGTCCCGACAGGTCCAAAAACATTCAGTACTTC
>TRBV7-9|TRBD1|TRBJ2-7|.|15
CASSLSGTGGYEQYF
TGTGCCAGCAGCTTAAGTGGGACAGGGGGCTACGAGCAGTACTTC
>TRBV5-1|TRBD1|TRBJ1-1|.|16
CASSSRTGGVNTEAFF
TGCGCCAGCAGCTCCCGGACAGGGGGCGTGAACACTGAAGCTTTCTTT
>TRBV2|.|TRBJ1-6|.|15
CASKGGEPYNSPLHF
TGTGCCAGCAAAGGGGGGGAACCCTATAATTCACCCCTCCACTTT
>TRBV9|.|TRBJ1-2|.|12
CASSVGGGGYTF
TGTGCCAGCAGCGTAGGCGGGGGTGGCTACACCTTC